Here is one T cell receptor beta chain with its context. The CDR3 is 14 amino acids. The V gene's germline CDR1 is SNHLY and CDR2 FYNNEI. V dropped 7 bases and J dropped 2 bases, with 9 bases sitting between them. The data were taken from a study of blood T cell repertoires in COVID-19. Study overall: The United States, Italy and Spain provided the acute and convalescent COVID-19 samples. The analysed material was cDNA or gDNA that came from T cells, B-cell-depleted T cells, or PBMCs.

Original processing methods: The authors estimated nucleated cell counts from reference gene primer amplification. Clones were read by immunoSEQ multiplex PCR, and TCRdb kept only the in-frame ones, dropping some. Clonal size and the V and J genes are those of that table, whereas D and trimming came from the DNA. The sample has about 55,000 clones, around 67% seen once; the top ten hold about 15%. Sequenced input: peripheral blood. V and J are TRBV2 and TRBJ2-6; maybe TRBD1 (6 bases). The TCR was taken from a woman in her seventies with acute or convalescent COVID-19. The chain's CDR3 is CASKTGAGANVLTF. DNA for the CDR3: TGTGCCAGCAAGACAGGCGCTGGGGCCAACGTCCTGACTTTC.